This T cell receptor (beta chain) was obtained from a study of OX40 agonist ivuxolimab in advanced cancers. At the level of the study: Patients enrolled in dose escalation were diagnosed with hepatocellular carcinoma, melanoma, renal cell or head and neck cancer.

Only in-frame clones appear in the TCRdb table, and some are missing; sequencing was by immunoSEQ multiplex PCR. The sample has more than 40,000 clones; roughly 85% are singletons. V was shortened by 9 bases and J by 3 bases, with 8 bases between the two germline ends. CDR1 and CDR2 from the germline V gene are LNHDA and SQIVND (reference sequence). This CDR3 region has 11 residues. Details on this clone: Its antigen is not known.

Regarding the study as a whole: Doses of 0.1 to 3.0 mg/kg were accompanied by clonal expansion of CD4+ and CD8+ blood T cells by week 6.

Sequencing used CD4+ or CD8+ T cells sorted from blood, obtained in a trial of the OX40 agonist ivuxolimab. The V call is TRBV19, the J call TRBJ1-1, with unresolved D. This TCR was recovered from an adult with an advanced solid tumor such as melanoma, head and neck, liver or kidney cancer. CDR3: CARLRYTEAFF. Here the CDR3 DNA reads TGTGCCAGACTCCGGTACACTGAAGCTTTCTTT. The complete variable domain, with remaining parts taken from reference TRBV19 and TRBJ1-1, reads DGGITQSPKYLFRKEGQNVTLSCEQNLNHDAMYWYRQDPGQGLRLIYYSQIVNDFQKGDIAEGYSVSREKKESFPLTVTSAQKNPTAFYLCARLRYTEAFFGQGTRLTVV.